This T cell receptor beta chain was obtained from a study of cytomegalovirus exposure and HLA in healthy donors. Whole-study findings and limits: Subsequent analysis found a tendency for first-cohort TCR clusters to co-occur within the 95 to 150 validation repertoires. The authors enumerated roughly 160 TCR beta chains as linked to cytomegalovirus.

This CDR3 is built from 13 residues. Per the germline V gene, CDR1 is SGHKS and CDR2 is YYEKEE (reference sequence). Trimming cost V 3 bases and J 5 bases, with 11 bases left between them. Only one count was recorded for this clone. Its matching antigen is unknown. Sequenced by immunoSEQ multiplex PCR; TCRdb stores in-frame clones only, minus some. Of fewer than 400,000 clones listed, 88% were seen once; the top ten hold about 0.96%. Donors were drawn from the roughly 110-subject validation cohort, separate from the roughly 610-subject first cohort. Sequencing used PBMCs. This chain links TRBV5-5 with TRBJ1-2; D call uncertain. The TCR originated in a man younger than 45 in good health and CMV-seronegative. In DNA form, the CDR3 reads TGTGCCAGCAGCTACTATGACGGATATGGCTACACCTTC. Translating gives CASSYYDGYGYTF.